This paragraph covers one TCR beta chain sequence. Possible read error: a much larger clone is one base away. The sample belongs to a study of blood T cells in healthy people across ages. Sample-barcoded 5' priming and a J-beta primer mix drove a second PCR of roughly 7 to 11 cycles. One entry per CDR3 protein, called by TCRdb with MiXCR from the 5' RACE reads. The sample includes some 880,000 distinct CDR3 sequences, 30% to 45% of them seen just once. The V gene's germline CDR1 is SGHTA and CDR2 FQGNSA. V was trimmed by 2 bases and J by 1 base, leaving 9 bases between them. There are 14 residues in the CDR3.

This chain uses TRBV7-2 with TRBJ2-7; D gene uncertain. The sequenced sample was blood. The source is a man in his late teens or twenties in good health. The CDR3 sequence: CASSLMGSSYEQYF. In DNA form, the CDR3 reads TGTGCCAGCAGCTTAATGGGCAGTTCCTACGAGCAGTACTTC.